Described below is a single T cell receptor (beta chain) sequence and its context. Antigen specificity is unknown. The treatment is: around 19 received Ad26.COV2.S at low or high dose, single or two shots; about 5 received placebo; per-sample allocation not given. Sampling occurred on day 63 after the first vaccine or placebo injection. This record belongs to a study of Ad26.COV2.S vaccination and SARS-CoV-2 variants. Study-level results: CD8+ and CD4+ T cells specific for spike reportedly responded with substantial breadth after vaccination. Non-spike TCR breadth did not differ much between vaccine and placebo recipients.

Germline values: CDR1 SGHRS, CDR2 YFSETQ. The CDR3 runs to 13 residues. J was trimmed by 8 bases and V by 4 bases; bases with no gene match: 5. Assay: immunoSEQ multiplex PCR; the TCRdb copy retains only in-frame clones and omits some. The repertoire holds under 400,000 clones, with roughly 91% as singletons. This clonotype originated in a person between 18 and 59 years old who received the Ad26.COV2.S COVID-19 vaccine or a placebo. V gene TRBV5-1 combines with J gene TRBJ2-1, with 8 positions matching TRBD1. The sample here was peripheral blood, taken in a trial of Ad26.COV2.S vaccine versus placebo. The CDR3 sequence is CASSPTGDYEQFF. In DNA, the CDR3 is TGCGCCAGCAGCCCGACAGGGGACTATGAGCAGTTCTTC.